These T cell receptor beta chains were read from a single sample in a study of cytomegalovirus exposure and HLA in healthy donors. TCRdb keeps only in-frame clones here, not all; method: immunoSEQ multiplex PCR. The sample has approximately 100,000 clones, approximately 9% seen once. Material: PBMCs. Receptors originate from a man aged 50-60 years in good health and CMV-seropositive. Each CDR3 is given with its conserved first and last residue. Each record gives: clone size, J gene, V gene, D gene, CDR3 protein, CDR3 DNA. D genes are given only for firm matches. Clone size, where shown, is once, few, many, or a class for clones that have expanded.

abundance: few
j_gene: TRBJ1-5
v_gene: TRBV5-4
d_gene: .
CDR3aa: CASSLEGGQPQHF
CDR3nt: TGTGCCAGCAGCTTGGAGGGGGGGCAGCCCCAGCATTTT

abundance: .
j_gene: TRBJ2-1
v_gene: TRBV15
d_gene: TRBD2
CDR3aa: CATSRKRESSYNEQFF
CDR3nt: TGTGCCACCAGCAGAAAGCGGGAGAGCTCCTACAATGAGCAGTTCTTC

abundance: few
j_gene: TRBJ2-2
v_gene: TRBV28
d_gene: .
CDR3aa: CASSLLETGELFF
CDR3nt: TGTGCCAGCAGTTTATTGGAGACCGGGGAGCTGTTTTTT

abundance: few
j_gene: TRBJ2-3
v_gene: TRBV6-5
d_gene: TRBD2
CDR3aa: CASSTLAGGADTQYF
CDR3nt: TGTGCCAGCAGTACACTAGCGGGAGGCGCAGATACGCAGTATTTT

abundance: .
j_gene: TRBJ2-3
v_gene: TRBV6-4
d_gene: .
CDR3aa: CASSDQLGDTQYF
CDR3nt: TGTGCCAGCAGTGACCAACTAGGGGATACGCAGTATTTT

abundance: .
j_gene: TRBJ1-3
v_gene: TRBV7-8
d_gene: .
CDR3aa: CASRQGGVGNTIYF
CDR3nt: TGTGCCAGCAGACAGGGTGGCGTTGGAAACACCATATATTTT

abundance: .
j_gene: TRBJ1-6
v_gene: TRBV5-6
d_gene: TRBD1
CDR3aa: CASRWGQTNSPLHF
CDR3nt: TGTGCCAGCAGATGGGGACAGACTAATTCACCCCTCCACTTT

abundance: .
j_gene: TRBJ2-3
v_gene: TRBV29-1
d_gene: TRBD2
CDR3aa: CSAPGLVLTQPPDTQYF
CDR3nt: TGCAGCGCCCCGGGACTAGTCCTTACCCAGCCCCCAGATACGCAGTATTTT

abundance: few
j_gene: TRBJ2-7
v_gene: TRBV9
d_gene: TRBD2
CDR3aa: CASSVGWTSYEQYF
CDR3nt: TGTGCCAGCAGCGTAGGTTGGACTAGCTACGAGCAGTACTTC

abundance: many
j_gene: TRBJ1-2
v_gene: TRBV5-1
d_gene: TRBD1
CDR3aa: CASKGQGRANYGYTF
CDR3nt: TGCGCCAGCAAGGGACAGGGGAGAGCTAACTATGGCTACACCTTC

abundance: few
j_gene: TRBJ2-2
v_gene: TRBV9
d_gene: .
CDR3aa: CASTLAGGELFF
CDR3nt: TGTGCCAGCACTCTGGCGGGAGGGGAGCTGTTTTTT

abundance: few
j_gene: TRBJ1-2
v_gene: TRBV13
d_gene: .
CDR3aa: CASSYREERNYGYTF
CDR3nt: TGTGCCAGCAGCTACCGGGAAGAAAGGAACTATGGCTACACCTTC

abundance: .
j_gene: TRBJ1-1
v_gene: TRBV5-4
d_gene: TRBD1
CDR3aa: CASSFQGGGTEAFF
CDR3nt: TGTGCCAGCAGCTTCCAGGGGGGAGGCACTGAAGCTTTCTTT

abundance: .
j_gene: TRBJ2-1
v_gene: TRBV10-3
d_gene: TRBD2
CDR3aa: CATIGLAENNEQFF
CDR3nt: TGTGCCACCATCGGACTAGCGGAAAACAATGAGCAGTTCTTC

abundance: .
j_gene: TRBJ2-3
v_gene: TRBV5-1
d_gene: .
CDR3aa: CASSLTGFTDTQYF
CDR3nt: TGCGCCAGCAGCTTGACAGGGTTCACAGATACGCAGTATTTT

abundance: .
j_gene: TRBJ2-1
v_gene: TRBV7-7
d_gene: TRBD2
CDR3aa: CASSRRTGTNNEQFF
CDR3nt: TGTGCTAGCAGCCGCAGGACCGGGACTAACAATGAGCAGTTCTTC

abundance: few
j_gene: TRBJ2-2
v_gene: TRBV14
d_gene: TRBD1
CDR3aa: CASSQGQGRNTGELFF
CDR3nt: TGTGCCAGCAGCCAAGGACAGGGCAGGAACACCGGGGAGCTGTTTTTT

abundance: .
j_gene: TRBJ2-5
v_gene: TRBV7-8
d_gene: TRBD2
CDR3aa: CASSFRGGAETQYF
CDR3nt: TGTGCCAGCAGCTTTCGCGGGGGGGCCGAGACCCAGTACTTC

abundance: .
j_gene: TRBJ2-6
v_gene: TRBV27
d_gene: .
CDR3aa: CASTRDTASGANVLTF
CDR3nt: TGTGCCAGTACCCGGGACACTGCCTCTGGGGCCAACGTCCTGACTTTC

abundance: few
j_gene: TRBJ2-7
v_gene: TRBV5-1
d_gene: TRBD1
CDR3aa: CASYRGTGVYEQYF
CDR3nt: TGCGCCAGCTATCGAGGGACAGGTGTCTACGAGCAGTACTTC

abundance: few
j_gene: TRBJ2-5
v_gene: TRBV18
d_gene: .
CDR3aa: CASSPNQETQYF
CDR3nt: TGTGCCAGCTCACCAAACCAGGAGACCCAGTACTTC

abundance: few
j_gene: TRBJ2-1
v_gene: TRBV4-1
d_gene: TRBD1
CDR3aa: CASSFRDRGGNEQFF
CDR3nt: TGCGCCAGCAGTTTTCGGGACAGGGGAGGCAATGAGCAGTTCTTC

abundance: .
j_gene: TRBJ2-3
v_gene: TRBV7-2
d_gene: TRBD2
CDR3aa: CASRVGATSGASTDTQYF
CDR3nt: TGTGCCAGCAGGGTAGGAGCAACTAGCGGGGCCAGCACAGATACGCAGTATTTT

abundance: .
j_gene: TRBJ2-5
v_gene: TRBV28
d_gene: .
CDR3aa: CASTDSVMREQYF
CDR3nt: TGTGCCAGCACCGACAGCGTAATGAGAGAGCAGTACTTC

abundance: few
j_gene: TRBJ2-5
v_gene: TRBV7-9
d_gene: .
CDR3aa: CASSLGGGPRETQYF
CDR3nt: TGTGCCAGCAGCTTAGGCGGAGGGCCTAGGGAGACCCAGTACTTC

abundance: few
j_gene: TRBJ2-7
v_gene: TRBV27
d_gene: .
CDR3aa: CASSLQGHQYF
CDR3nt: TGTGCCAGCAGTTTACAGGGACATCAGTACTTC

abundance: .
j_gene: TRBJ2-1
v_gene: TRBV9
d_gene: .
CDR3aa: CASSGSSYNEQFF
CDR3nt: TGTGCCAGCAGCGGGAGCTCCTACAATGAGCAGTTCTTC

abundance: .
j_gene: TRBJ2-5
v_gene: TRBV27
d_gene: TRBD2
CDR3aa: CASSLNAGGPPRTQYF
CDR3nt: TGTGCCAGCAGTTTAAATGCGGGAGGACCTCCAAGGACCCAGTACTTC

abundance: few
j_gene: TRBJ1-2
v_gene: TRBV28
d_gene: .
CDR3aa: CASTLPGALKSRGYTF
CDR3nt: TGTGCCAGCACCCTCCCAGGGGCGCTGAAATCACGAGGCTACACCTTC

abundance: .
j_gene: TRBJ2-1
v_gene: TRBV28
d_gene: .
CDR3aa: CASSSIRGSSYNEQFF
CDR3nt: TGTGCCAGCAGCTCAATACGGGGGAGCTCCTACAATGAGCAGTTCTTC

abundance: .
j_gene: TRBJ1-5
v_gene: TRBV4-1
d_gene: .
CDR3aa: CASSQDSSGTVNQPQHF
CDR3nt: TGCGCCAGCAGCCAAGATTCATCAGGAACAGTCAATCAGCCCCAGCATTTT

abundance: .
j_gene: TRBJ2-3
v_gene: TRBV5-1
d_gene: .
CDR3aa: CASSRLSSTDTQYF
CDR3nt: TGCGCCAGCAGCCGACTATCTAGCACAGATACGCAGTATTTT

abundance: once
j_gene: TRBJ2-6
v_gene: TRBV12-5
d_gene: TRBD1
CDR3aa: CASGLDRGGGANFLTF
CDR3nt: TGTGCTAGTGGACTTGACAGGGGGGGTGGGGCCAACTTCCTGACTTTC

abundance: .
j_gene: TRBJ1-1
v_gene: TRBV11-1
d_gene: .
CDR3aa: CASRTGHGNTEAFF
CDR3nt: TGTGCCAGCAGAACGGGACACGGGAACACTGAAGCTTTCTTT

abundance: few
j_gene: TRBJ1-4
v_gene: TRBV25-1
d_gene: TRBD1
CDR3aa: CASRGGQGGTNEKLFF
CDR3nt: TGTGCCAGCAGGGGAGGACAGGGGGGGACTAATGAAAAACTGTTTTTT

abundance: few
j_gene: TRBJ1-5
v_gene: TRBV28
d_gene: .
CDR3aa: CASSFTYSNQPQHF
CDR3nt: TGTGCCAGCAGCTTTACCTATAGCAATCAGCCCCAGCATTTT

abundance: .
j_gene: TRBJ1-6
v_gene: TRBV28
d_gene: TRBD1
CDR3aa: CASRLPGQASSPLHF
CDR3nt: TGTGCCAGCAGATTACCGGGACAGGCCTCTTCACCCCTCCACTTT

abundance: few
j_gene: TRBJ2-7
v_gene: TRBV11-2
d_gene: TRBD2
CDR3aa: CASSSLLRGGEQYF
CDR3nt: TGTGCCAGCAGCTCCCTTCTACGGGGGGGCGAGCAGTACTTC

abundance: few
j_gene: TRBJ1-4
v_gene: TRBV15
d_gene: .
CDR3aa: CATSRDYNEKLFF
CDR3nt: TGTGCCACCAGCAGAGATTATAATGAAAAACTGTTTTTT

abundance: .
j_gene: TRBJ1-2
v_gene: TRBV28
d_gene: .
CDR3aa: CASSSFGLYGYTF
CDR3nt: TGTGCCAGCAGTTCCTTCGGTTTATATGGCTACACCTTC

abundance: .
j_gene: TRBJ2-1
v_gene: TRBV7-9
d_gene: TRBD2
CDR3aa: CASSPLGAGLINEQFF
CDR3nt: TGTGCCAGCAGCCCCCTAGGAGCGGGATTAATCAATGAGCAGTTCTTC

abundance: few
j_gene: TRBJ2-1
v_gene: TRBV29-1
d_gene: TRBD1
CDR3aa: CSVEDRGGYEQFF
CDR3nt: TGCAGCGTTGAAGATCGAGGGGGCTATGAGCAGTTCTTC

abundance: .
j_gene: TRBJ2-7
v_gene: TRBV28
d_gene: TRBD2
CDR3aa: CASKNVAGGRYEQYF
CDR3nt: TGTGCCAGCAAAAATGTAGCGGGAGGACGCTACGAGCAGTACTTC

abundance: many
j_gene: TRBJ1-2
v_gene: TRBV9
d_gene: .
CDR3aa: CASSAQGLYRSYTF
CDR3nt: TGTGCCAGCAGCGCTCAGGGGTTGTATAGGAGCTACACCTTC

abundance: few
j_gene: TRBJ1-1
v_gene: TRBV7-2
d_gene: .
CDR3aa: CASSLRQGRDAFF
CDR3nt: TGTGCCAGCAGCTTAAGGCAGGGGCGAGATGCTTTCTTT

abundance: .
j_gene: TRBJ2-7
v_gene: TRBV7-2
d_gene: TRBD2
CDR3aa: CASSLAGGPLYEQYF
CDR3nt: TGTGCCAGCAGCCTAGCGGGAGGGCCTTTATACGAGCAGTACTTC

abundance: .
j_gene: TRBJ2-1
v_gene: TRBV7-2
d_gene: .
CDR3aa: CASSFRRGGYNEQFF
CDR3nt: TGTGCCAGCAGCTTCCGAAGGGGGGGGTACAATGAGCAGTTCTTC

abundance: .
j_gene: TRBJ1-5
v_gene: TRBV7-6
d_gene: .
CDR3aa: CASSFEFVANRRNQPQHF
CDR3nt: TGTGCCAGCAGCTTTGAGTTCGTAGCGAACCGACGCAATCAGCCCCAGCATTTT

abundance: .
j_gene: TRBJ2-1
v_gene: TRBV6-5
d_gene: .
CDR3aa: CASRGDSGDNEQFF
CDR3nt: TGTGCCAGCAGAGGGGATAGTGGCGACAATGAGCAGTTCTTC

abundance: .
j_gene: TRBJ1-2
v_gene: TRBV6-1
d_gene: TRBD1
CDR3aa: CASRSSTGGDYTF
CDR3nt: TGTGCCAGCAGATCCTCGACAGGGGGAGACTACACCTTC

abundance: .
j_gene: TRBJ2-7
v_gene: TRBV11-2
d_gene: TRBD2
CDR3aa: CASRSLLRGGEQYF
CDR3nt: TGTGCCAGCAGATCCCTTCTACGGGGGGGCGAGCAGTACTTC